A single sample is the source of the 20 T cell receptor beta chains below, sequenced in a study of regulatory T cells in long-lasting Graves disease. The authors built TCR beta libraries using iRepertoire HTBI primers and Arm-PCR of CDR3 regions. MiXCR was run by TCRdb on the multiplex PCR reads, yielding one entry per CDR3 protein. Seen here are around 250,000 distinct CDR3 sequences, roughly 21% observed once, and the top ten hold approximately 14%. Time point of the sample: newly diagnosed GD, antithyroid drugs for less than 3 months. RNA isolated from PBMCs was used to make the TCR library. Material: peripheral blood mononuclear cells (PBMCs), obtained at new diagnosis, from a patient treated with antithyroid drugs. These receptors all come from a female donor with Graves disease.

As for this clonotype: A far larger clone is a single base away, which makes a read error likely. The rearrangement uses TRBV20-1 and TRBJ2-5; 9 nucleotides align to TRBD2. The J call may be wrong; the DNA end is better matched by TRBJ2-7. CDR3 size: 14 residues. In germline, CDR1 is DFQATT, CDR2 SNEGSKA (reference sequence). CDR3: CSASPRASGNEQYF. The CDR3 DNA is TGCAGTGCTAGTCCCCGGGCTAGCGGGAACGAGCAGTACTTC.

At least ten counts were recorded for this clonotype. This chain links TRBV28 with TRBJ1-3; no firm D call. Germline V gene sequence: CDR1 MDHEN, CDR2 SYDVKM. The ends were cut back, 3 bases at V and 0 bases at J, with 6 bases in the middle. This CDR3 is built from 14 residues. The CDR3: CASSFSSSGNTIYF. CDR3 coding DNA: TGTGCCAGCAGTTTCTCCTCCTCTGGAAACACCATATATTTT.

The genes are TRBV2 and TRBJ2-1, with TRBD2 matching 10 bases. Germline assignment: CDR1 SNHLY and CDR2 FYNNEI. The CDR3 is 14 residues long. The V gene end was trimmed by 4 bases and the J gene end by 4 bases; junction bases not matched to a gene: 1. Here the CDR3 reads CASSGSGGYNEQFF. The DNA of the CDR3 is TGTGCCAGCAGTGGTAGCGGGGGGTACAATGAGCAGTTCTTC.

This clonotype was observed many times. This chain joins TRBV12-3 or TRBV12-4 and TRBJ2-5; D unresolved. Trimming pared 1 base from V and 2 bases from J, leaving 8 bases between. This CDR3 has 14 residues. CDR3 coding DNA: TGTGCCAGCAGTTTAGAGGCTGGACAAGAGACCCAGTACTTC. It specifies CASSLEAGQETQYF.

Details on this clonotype: Since a much larger clone is just one base distant, this may be a read error. The V and J genes are TRBV6-2 or TRBV6-3 and TRBJ2-3; TRBD2 matches at 8 bases. CDR1 and CDR2 (germline): MNHEY, SVGEGT. This CDR3 spans 17 amino acids. CDR3 nucleotide sequence: TGTGCCAGCAGCCCCCCAGGGCGGGGGGCCCCCCGGGGTACGAAGTATTTT. This codes for CASSPPGRGAPRGTKYF.

This clonotype was detected ten times or more. V gene TRBV5-1 combines with J gene TRBJ2-1; 11 bases match TRBD2. The CDR3 spans 15 residues. The germline V gene encodes CDR1 SGHRS and CDR2 YFSETQ. V lost 0 bases and J lost 7; bases outside the gene matches: 3. This CDR3 reads CASSLGSGRGNEQFF. The CDR3, as DNA: TGCGCCAGCAGCTTGGGTAGCGGGAGGGGGAATGAGCAGTTCTTC.

This clonotype has ten or more counts. The chain couples TRBV7-8 to TRBJ2-7, with TRBD2 identical over 10 bases. The CDR3 totals 15 residues. CDR1 is SGHVS and CDR2 is FQNEAQ in the germline V gene. With V trimmed by 5 bases and J by 4 bases, 8 bases remained unmatched. In DNA form, the CDR3 reads TGTGCCAGCAGCAGAGGGACTAGCGTTATATACGAGCAGTACTTC. Translation gives CASSRGTSVIYEQYF.

There are many counts of this clonotype. V gene TRBV7-3 combines with J gene TRBJ2-7; 7 nucleotides match TRBD1. The germline V gene has CDR1 SGHTA and CDR2 FQGTGA. J was trimmed by 3 bases and V by 7 bases; bases with no gene match: 21. This CDR3 has 18 amino acids. Here the CDR3 DNA reads TGTGCCAGCATCCCACGGGACAGAAAAGCGTCTTATTTCTACGAGCAGTACTTC. Translated, it gives CASIPRDRKASYFYEQYF.

This clonotype was seen at least ten times. V is TRBV20-1 and J is TRBJ2-5; perhaps TRBD1 as D (5 bases). V lost 3 bases to trimming and J lost 5 bases, with 10 bases between them. Germline assignment: CDR1 DFQATT and CDR2 SNEGSKA (reference sequence). The CDR3 runs to 12 residues. The DNA for the CDR3 is TGCAGTGCTAGTCAGGGTGTCGAGACCCAGTACTTC. The encoded protein is CSASQGVETQYF.

In this sample, this clonotype turned up many times. The chain joins TRBV28 to TRBJ2-7; TRBD2 aligns across 11 bases. This CDR3 spans 14 amino acids. Trimming took 6 bases from V and 5 from J; bases not matched to a gene: 6. Germline V lookup: CDR1 MDHEN, CDR2 SYDVKM. CDR3 residues: CASRTSGGFDEQYF. CDR3 DNA sequence: TGTGCCAGCAGAACTAGCGGGGGCTTTGACGAGCAGTACTTC.

This clonotype was picked up a small number of times. This chain connects TRBV12-3 or TRBV12-4 to TRBJ2-1; D perhaps matches TRBD1 (6 bases). The ends were cut back, 6 bases at V and 5 bases at J, with 14 bases in the middle. The CDR3 runs 14 residues. CDR3 sequence: CASSPRGADNEQFF. CDR3 bases: TGTGCCAGCAGCCCCAGGGGCGCAGACAATGAGCAGTTCTTC.

This chain uses TRBV11-2 with TRBJ2-1; 9 bases fit TRBD2. CDR1 SGHAT and CDR2 FQNNGV come from the germline V gene. This CDR3 has 15 residues. The V segment lost 2 bases and the J segment 4 bases; nucleotides outside the gene matches: 3. The CDR3 sequence: CASSLRLAVYNEQFF. CDR3 DNA sequence: TGTGCCAGCAGCTTACGACTAGCGGTGTACAATGAGCAGTTCTTC.

In this sample, this clonotype turned up many times. The chain recombines TRBV20-1 with TRBJ2-1, with 8 bases identical to TRBD1. Germline V gene data show CDR1 as DFQATT and CDR2 as SNEGSKA (reference sequence). V was clipped by 3 bases and J by 7 bases; unmatched bases: 11. This CDR3 is built from 15 residues. In nucleotides, the CDR3 is TGCAGTGCTAGCTTACGTCAGGGGGCGAGAAATGAGCAGTTCTTC. This encodes CSASLRQGARNEQFF.

V is TRBV5-4 and J is TRBJ2-2, with D perhaps TRBD1 (5 bases). Trimming took off 6 bases at V and 2 bases at J, with 20 bases between the two ends. CDR3 size: 17 residues. Germline V gives CDR1 SGHNT, CDR2 YYREEE (reference sequence). The CDR3 DNA sequence: TGTGCCAGCATCGCGAATAGAGACAGTGTTAACACCGGGGAGCTGTTTTTT. It is translated as CASIANRDSVNTGELFF.

This chain links TRBV18 with TRBJ2-1; 8 nucleotides agree with TRBD1. The V and J ends lost 6 bases and 6 bases, in that order; junction bases with no gene match: 1. In germline, CDR1 is KGHSH, CDR2 LQKENI. The CDR3 totals 12 residues. The DNA for the CDR3 is TGTGCCAGCTCCGGACAGGGCAATGAGCAGTTCTTC. This translates into CASSGQGNEQFF.

This clonotype was found many times. The rearrangement links TRBV7-2 to TRBJ2-1; TRBD2 matches at 14 bases. Germline CDR1 is SGHTA and CDR2 is FQGNSA. There are 16 residues in the CDR3. Unmatched junction bases numbered 7, after V lost 5 bases and J lost 7 bases. The CDR3 bases are TGTGCCAGCAGCGACCGTGGGACTAGCGGGAGTAATGAGCAGTTCTTC. It yields the protein CASSDRGTSGSNEQFF. Supplemented by reference TRBV7-2 and TRBJ2-1, the full variable domain reads GAGVSQSPSNKVTEKGKDVELRCDPISGHTALYWYRQSLGQGLEFLIYFQGNSAPDKSGLPSDRFSAERTGGSVSTLTIQRTQQEDSAVYLCASSDRGTSGSNEQFFGPGTRLTVL.

This clonotype has ten or more counts. The chain is built from TRBV12-3 or TRBV12-4 and TRBJ2-5; perhaps TRBD2 as D (7 bases). This CDR3 has 16 residues. With 3 bases removed from V and 1 base from J, the gap between germline ends came to 15 bases. In nucleotides, the CDR3 is TGTGCCAGCAGTTTGCCTGGGGGGGCGTTCCAAGAGACCCAGTACTTC. Protein: CASSLPGGAFQETQYF.

This clonotype appeared many times. The chain links TRBV20-1 to TRBJ2-5; TRBD1 matches 10 bases. The CDR3 runs to 13 residues. Germline CDR1 reads DFQATT; CDR2 reads SNEGSKA (reference sequence). In nucleotides, the CDR3 is TGCAGCGCGCGGACAGGGGGCCAAGAGACCCAGTACTTC. It translates to CSARTGGQETQYF.

This clonotype was seen only a few times. The chain combines TRBV12-5 with TRBJ2-1; the match to TRBD2 covers 7 bases. Germline CDR1 reads LGHNT; CDR2 reads FRNRAP. After removal of 5 bases from V and 8 bases from J, the junction contained 12 bases not matched to a gene. CDR3 length equals 15 residues. The DNA of the CDR3 is TGTGCTAGTGGTGGGGGGGGGAGCCTACGTTATGAGCAGTTCTTC. This gives the protein CASGGGGSLRYEQFF.

This clonotype was counted many times. The chain uses TRBV20-1 and TRBJ2-7, with a weak D call TRBD2 (6 bases). V was shortened by 3 bases and J by 1 base, with 10 bases between the two germline ends. The CDR3 covers 13 residues. From germline, CDR1 is DFQATT and CDR2 SNEGSKA (reference sequence). The CDR3 coding sequence is TGCAGTGCTAGGCGGGGACGGTCCTACGAGCAGTACTTC. Its translation: CSARRGRSYEQYF.